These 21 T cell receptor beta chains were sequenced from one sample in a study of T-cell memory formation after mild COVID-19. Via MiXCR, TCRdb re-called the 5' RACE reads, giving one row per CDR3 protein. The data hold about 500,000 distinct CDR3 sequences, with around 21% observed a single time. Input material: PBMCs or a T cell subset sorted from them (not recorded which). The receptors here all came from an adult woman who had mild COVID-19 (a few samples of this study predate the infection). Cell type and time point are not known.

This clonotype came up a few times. The chain's CDR3 is CASSHAWTALNTEAFF. The CDR3, as DNA: TGCGCCAGCAGCCACGCTTGGACAGCTTTGAACACTGAAGCTTTCTTT. J is TRBJ1-1 and V is TRBV4-1; perhaps TRBD1 as D (6 bases). The V end was cut by 3 bases, the J end by 0 bases, with 14 bases between. The CDR3 runs to 16 residues. Per the germline V gene, CDR1 is MGHRA and CDR2 is YSYEKL.

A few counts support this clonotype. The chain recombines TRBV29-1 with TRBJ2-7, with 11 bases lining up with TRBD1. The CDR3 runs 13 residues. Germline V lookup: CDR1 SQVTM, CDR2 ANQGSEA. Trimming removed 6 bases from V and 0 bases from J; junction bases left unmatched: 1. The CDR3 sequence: CSVGTGGSYEQYF. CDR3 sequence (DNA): TGCAGCGTCGGGACAGGGGGCTCCTACGAGCAGTACTTC.

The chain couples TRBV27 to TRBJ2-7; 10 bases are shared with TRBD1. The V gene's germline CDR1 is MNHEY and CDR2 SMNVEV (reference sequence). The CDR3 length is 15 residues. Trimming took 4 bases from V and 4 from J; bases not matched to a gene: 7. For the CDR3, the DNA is TGTGCCAGCAGTTCTCCCGGGACAGGGGTTTACGAGCAGTACTTC. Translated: CASSSPGTGVYEQYF.

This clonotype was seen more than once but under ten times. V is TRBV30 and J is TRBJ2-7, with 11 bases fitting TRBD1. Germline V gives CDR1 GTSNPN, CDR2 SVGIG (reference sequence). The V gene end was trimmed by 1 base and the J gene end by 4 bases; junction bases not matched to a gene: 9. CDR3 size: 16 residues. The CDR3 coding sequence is TGTGCCTGGAGTGCTTTAACCGGGACAGGGGGATACGAGCAGTACTTC. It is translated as CAWSALTGTGGYEQYF.

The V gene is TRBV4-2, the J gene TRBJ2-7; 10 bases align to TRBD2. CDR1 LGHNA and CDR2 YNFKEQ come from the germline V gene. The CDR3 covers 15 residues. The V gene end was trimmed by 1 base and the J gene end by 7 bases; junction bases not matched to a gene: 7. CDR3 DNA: TGTGCCAGCAGCCAAGCCAGCGGGGGGGCGAGGGAGCAGTACTTC. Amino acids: CASSQASGGAREQYF.

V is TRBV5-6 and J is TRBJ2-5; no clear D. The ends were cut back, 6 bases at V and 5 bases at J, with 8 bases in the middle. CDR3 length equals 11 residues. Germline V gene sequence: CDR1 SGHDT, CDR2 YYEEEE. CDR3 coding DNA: TGTGCCAGCAAAGGGTCGGAGACCCAGTACTTC. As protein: CASKGSETQYF.

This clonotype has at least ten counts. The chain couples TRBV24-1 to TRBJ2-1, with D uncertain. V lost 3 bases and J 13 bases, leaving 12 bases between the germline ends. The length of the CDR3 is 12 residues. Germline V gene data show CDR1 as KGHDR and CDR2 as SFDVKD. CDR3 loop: CATSDKNRVQFF. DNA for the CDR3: TGTGCCACCAGTGATAAAAATAGGGTCCAGTTCTTC.

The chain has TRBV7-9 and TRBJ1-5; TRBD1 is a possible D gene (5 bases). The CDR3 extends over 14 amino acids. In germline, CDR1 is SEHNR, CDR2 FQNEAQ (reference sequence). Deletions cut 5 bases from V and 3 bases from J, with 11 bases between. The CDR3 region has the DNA TGTGCCAGCAGCAACACGGACATCAATCAGCCCCAGCATTTT. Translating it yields CASSNTDINQPQHF.

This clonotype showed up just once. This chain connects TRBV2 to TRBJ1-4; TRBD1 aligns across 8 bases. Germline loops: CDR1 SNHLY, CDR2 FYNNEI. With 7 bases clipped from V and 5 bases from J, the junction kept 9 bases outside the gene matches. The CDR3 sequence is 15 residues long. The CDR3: CASIVPDRVNEKLFF. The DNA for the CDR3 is TGTGCCAGCATTGTTCCGGACAGGGTGAATGAAAAACTGTTTTTT.

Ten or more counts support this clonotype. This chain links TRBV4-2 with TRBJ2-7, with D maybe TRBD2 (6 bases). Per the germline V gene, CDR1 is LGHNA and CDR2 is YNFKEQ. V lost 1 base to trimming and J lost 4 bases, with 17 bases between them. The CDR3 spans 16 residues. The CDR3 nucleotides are TGTGCCAGCAGCCAAGGGTACGGGGGAAACGTTTACGAGCAGTACTTC. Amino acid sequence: CASSQGYGGNVYEQYF.

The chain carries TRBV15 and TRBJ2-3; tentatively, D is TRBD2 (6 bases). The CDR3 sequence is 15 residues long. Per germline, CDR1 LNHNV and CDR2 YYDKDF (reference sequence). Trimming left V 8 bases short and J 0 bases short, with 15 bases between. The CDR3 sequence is CATAEGLSSTDTQYF. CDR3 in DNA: TGTGCCACCGCGGAGGGCCTCTCTAGCACAGATACGCAGTATTTT. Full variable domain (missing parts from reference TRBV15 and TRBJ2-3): DAMVIQNPRYQVTQFGKPVTLSCSQTLNHNVMYWYQQKSSQAPKLLFHYYDKDFNNEADTPDNFQSRRPNTSFCFLDIRSPGLGDTAMYLCATAEGLSSTDTQYFGPGTRLTVL.

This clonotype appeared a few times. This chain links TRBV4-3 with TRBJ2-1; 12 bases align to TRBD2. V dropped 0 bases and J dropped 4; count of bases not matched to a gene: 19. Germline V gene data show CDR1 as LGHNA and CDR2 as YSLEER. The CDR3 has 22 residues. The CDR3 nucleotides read TGCGCCAGCAGCCAAGATCTCTCAAGGCGGCTAGCGGGAGGGCTAGGTTACAATGAGCAGTTCTTC. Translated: CASSQDLSRRLAGGLGYNEQFF.

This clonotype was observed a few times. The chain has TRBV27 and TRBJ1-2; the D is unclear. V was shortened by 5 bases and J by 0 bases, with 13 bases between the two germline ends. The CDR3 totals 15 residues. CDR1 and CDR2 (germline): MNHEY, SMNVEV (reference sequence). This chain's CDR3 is CASSETDGANYGYTF. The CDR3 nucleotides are TGTGCCAGCAGTGAAACGGACGGGGCTAACTATGGCTACACCTTC.

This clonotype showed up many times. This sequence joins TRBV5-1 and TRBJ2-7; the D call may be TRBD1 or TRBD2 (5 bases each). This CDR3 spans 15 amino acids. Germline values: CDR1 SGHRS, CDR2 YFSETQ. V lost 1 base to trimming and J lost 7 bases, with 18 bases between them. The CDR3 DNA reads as TGCGCCAGCAGCTTGCAATCTAGGACAACGGGAGAGCAGTACTTC. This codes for CASSLQSRTTGEQYF.

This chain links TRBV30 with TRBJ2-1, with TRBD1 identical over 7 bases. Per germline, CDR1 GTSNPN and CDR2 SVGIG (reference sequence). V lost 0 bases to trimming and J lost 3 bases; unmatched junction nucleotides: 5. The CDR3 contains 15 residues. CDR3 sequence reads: CAWSVQAGGYNEQFF. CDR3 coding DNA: TGTGCCTGGAGTGTTCAGGCAGGGGGCTACAATGAGCAGTTCTTC.

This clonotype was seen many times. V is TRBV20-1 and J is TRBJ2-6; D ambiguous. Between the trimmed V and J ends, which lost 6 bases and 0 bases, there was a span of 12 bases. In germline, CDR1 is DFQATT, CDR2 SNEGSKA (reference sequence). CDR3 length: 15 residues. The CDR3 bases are TGCAGTGCCCCCATTCCCTACTCTGGGGCCAACGTCCTGACTTTC. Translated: CSAPIPYSGANVLTF.

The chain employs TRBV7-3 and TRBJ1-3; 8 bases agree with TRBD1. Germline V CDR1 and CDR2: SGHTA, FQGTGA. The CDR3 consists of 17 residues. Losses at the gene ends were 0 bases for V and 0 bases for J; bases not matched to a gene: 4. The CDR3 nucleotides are TGTGCCAGCAGCTTAACGGGGACAGGCCCCTCTGGAAACACCATATATTTT. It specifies CASSLTGTGPSGNTIYF.

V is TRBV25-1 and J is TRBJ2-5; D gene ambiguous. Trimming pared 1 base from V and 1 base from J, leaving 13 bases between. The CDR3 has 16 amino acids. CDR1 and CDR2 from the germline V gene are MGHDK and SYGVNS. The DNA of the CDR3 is TGTGCCAGCAGTGAATGGCCCGGTGGAGCCCAAGAGACCCAGTACTTC. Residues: CASSEWPGGAQETQYF. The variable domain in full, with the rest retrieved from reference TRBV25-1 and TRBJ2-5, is EADIYQTPRYLVIGTGKKITLECSQTMGHDKMYWYQQDPGMELHLIHYSYGVNSTEKGDLSSESTVSRIRTEHFPLTLESARPSHTSQYLCASSEWPGGAQETQYFGPGTRLLVL.

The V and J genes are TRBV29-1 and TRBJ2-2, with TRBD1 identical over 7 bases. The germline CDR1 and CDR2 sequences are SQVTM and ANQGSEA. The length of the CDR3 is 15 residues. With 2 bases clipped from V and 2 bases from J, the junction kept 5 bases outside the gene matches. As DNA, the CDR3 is TGCAGCGTTGAATGGGCAGGGGGAAACACCGGGGAGCTGTTTTTT. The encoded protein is CSVEWAGGNTGELFF.

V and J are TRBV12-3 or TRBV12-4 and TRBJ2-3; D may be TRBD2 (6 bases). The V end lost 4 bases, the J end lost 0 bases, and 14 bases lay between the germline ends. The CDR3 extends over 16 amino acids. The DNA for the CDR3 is TGTGCCAGCAGTTCCGGGACTCGACGGAGCACAGATACGCAGTATTTT. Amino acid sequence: CASSSGTRRSTDTQYF.

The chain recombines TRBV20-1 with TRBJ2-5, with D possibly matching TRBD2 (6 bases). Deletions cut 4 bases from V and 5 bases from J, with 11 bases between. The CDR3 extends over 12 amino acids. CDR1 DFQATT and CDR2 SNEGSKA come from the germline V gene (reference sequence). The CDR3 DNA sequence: TGCAGTGCTACGGGACGGGAGGAGACCCAGTACTTC. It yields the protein CSATGREETQYF.